This paragraph covers one TCR beta chain sequence. This entry comes from a study of OX40 agonist ivuxolimab in advanced cancers. The CDR3 is 15 amino acids. Between the trimmed V and J ends, which lost 6 bases and 3 bases, there was a span of 17 bases. The V gene's germline CDR1 is SNHLY and CDR2 FYNNEI. Sequencing used immunoSEQ multiplex PCR; TCRdb keeps in-frame clones, though not all of them. The sample gives tens of thousands of clones, around nine tenths of which show up once; over 30% is in the top ten. This material consisted of CD4+ or CD8+ T cells sorted from blood, taken in a trial of the OX40 agonist ivuxolimab. The receptor comes from an adult with an advanced solid tumor such as melanoma, head and neck, liver or kidney cancer. V usage is TRBV2 and J usage is TRBJ2-5; weak D call: TRBD2 (7 bases). CDR3 bases: TGTGCCAGCAGGGACCTGCCGGGGGGCAAAGAGACCCAGTACTTC. As protein: CASRDLPGGKETQYF.